Presented here are 15 T cell receptor beta chains from one specimen sequenced in a study of blood T cell repertoires in COVID-19 (dated by TCRdb to about 2020). The library was generated by the immunoSEQ multiplex PCR assay. The clones in this table, taken by TCRdb from immuneACCESS, are in-frame only. Not every clone is retained; where verified, under half of the shortfall comes from an unresolved V gene, and the cause of the rest is unknown. The sample table holds under 200,000 clones, of which around four fifths were seen once. Less than 3.5% of the sample is taken by the ten largest. Sequenced: peripheral blood. These receptors were collected from an older woman with acute or convalescent COVID-19.

The chain employs TRBV28 and TRBJ1-2; D is ambiguous. CDR3 length: 14 amino acids. The germline CDR1 and CDR2 sequences are MDHEN and SYDVKM. The V end was cut by 3 bases, the J end by 8 bases, with 16 bases between. The CDR3: CASSLGGQQWGYTF. DNA of the CDR3: TGTGCCAGCAGTTTGGGCGGGCAGCAGTGGGGCTACACCTTC.

This chain joins TRBV19 and TRBJ2-1; 8 positions match TRBD2. CDR3 length: 15 amino acids. With V trimmed by 2 bases and J by 3 bases, 3 bases remained unmatched. Germline V lookup: CDR1 LNHDA, CDR2 SQIVND (reference sequence). The CDR3 loop reads CASSIFSGVYNEQFF. For the CDR3, the DNA is TGTGCCAGTAGTATATTTAGCGGGGTCTACAATGAGCAGTTCTTC.

The rearrangement uses TRBV19 and TRBJ1-5, with D hard to call. V gave up 3 bases and J gave up 9 bases, with 6 bases separating them. This CDR3 has 11 residues. In germline, CDR1 is LNHDA, CDR2 SQIVND (reference sequence). The chain's CDR3 is CASSISGPQHF. In DNA, the CDR3 is TGTGCCAGTAGTATTTCAGGGCCCCAGCATTTT.

The chain employs TRBV12-2 and TRBJ2-1; no check of the table's D call, TRBD2, against the DNA was made. TRBV12-2 constitutes a pseudogene. This CDR3 comprises 20 residues. Here the CDR3 DNA reads TGTGCAAGTCGCTTAGGGTCGCGGAGCGGGGGGCCCGCGACCTACAATGAGCAGTTCTTC. Translated, it gives CASRLGSRSGGPATYNEQFF.

The J gene is TRBJ1-6, the V gene TRBV10-3; D remains ambiguous. Trimming took off 1 base at V and 8 bases at J, with 12 bases between the two ends. Germline values: CDR1 ENHRY, CDR2 SYGVKD. CDR3 length equals 15 residues. DNA of the CDR3: TGTGCCATCAGTGAGTACACCCCGCGGGATTCACCCCTCCACTTT. It encodes CAISEYTPRDSPLHF.

The gene calls are TRBV6-6 and TRBJ2-7; tentatively, D is TRBD1 (6 bases). This CDR3 is built from 15 residues. Trimming left V 7 bases short and J 1 base short, with 17 bases between. The germline CDR1 and CDR2 sequences are MNHNY and SVGAGI (reference sequence). The CDR3: CASTMPGQRSYEQYF. CDR3 coding DNA: TGTGCCAGCACCATGCCGGGACAACGTTCCTACGAGCAGTACTTC.

This clone occurred a few times. The chain joins TRBV19 to TRBJ1-5; possible D gene TRBD1, 5 bases. This CDR3 has 18 residues. The germline V gene has CDR1 LNHDA and CDR2 SQIVND (reference sequence). Trimming pared 0 bases from V and 2 bases from J, leaving 17 bases between. The DNA of the CDR3 is TGTGCCAGTAGTATAGATGGCAGAGTGGGAGGGGGCAATCAGCCCCAGCATTTT. It yields the protein CASSIDGRVGGGNQPQHF.

Written as DNA, the CDR3 is TGTGCCAGCAGCTTAGTTAGAGACAGGGGGCGGTATGAGCAGTTCTTC. The encoded protein is CASSLVRDRGRYEQFF. V and J are TRBV7-8 and TRBJ2-1; 10 bases line up with TRBD1. Germline CDR1 and CDR2: SGHVS and FQNEAQ. This CDR3 is built from 16 residues. V trimming: 1 base; J trimming: 8 bases; junction bases outside the gene matches: 8.

The chain joins TRBV5-1 to TRBJ2-2, with 7 positions matching TRBD2. CDR1 SGHRS and CDR2 YFSETQ come from the germline V gene. The V gene end was trimmed by 1 base and the J gene end by 4 bases; junction bases not matched to a gene: 7. CDR3 length: 16 amino acids. CDR3 region: CASSLFGGIGTGELFF. CDR3 DNA: TGCGCCAGCAGCTTGTTCGGGGGGATTGGCACCGGGGAGCTGTTTTTT.

The V and J genes are TRBV4-1 and TRBJ1-2; perhaps TRBD1 as D (5 bases). V shed 0 bases and J shed 3 bases, with 11 bases lying between them. The CDR3 loop spans 15 amino acids. Germline V lookup: CDR1 MGHRA, CDR2 YSYEKL. The CDR3 DNA sequence: TGCGCCAGCAGCCAAGAGAGGCAGGGCGACTATGGCTACACCTTC. Translating gives CASSQERQGDYGYTF.

This chain links TRBV27 with TRBJ2-6; maybe TRBD1 (5 bases). The CDR3 is made up of 16 amino acids. Trimming pared 2 bases from V and 0 bases from J, leaving 8 bases between. The V gene's germline CDR1 is MNHEY and CDR2 SMNVEV (reference sequence). The CDR3 DNA reads TGTGCCAGCAGTTTAGAAGGGGCCTCTGGGGCCAACGTCCTGACTTTC. Protein sequence: CASSLEGASGANVLTF.

The chain uses TRBV9 and TRBJ2-1; 7 nucleotides agree with TRBD2. Unmatched junction bases numbered 7, after V lost 0 bases and J lost 4 bases. The CDR3 spans 16 residues. From germline, CDR1 is SGDLS and CDR2 YYNGEE. The CDR3 sequence is CASSVGGRATYNEQFF. The DNA of the CDR3 is TGTGCCAGCAGCGTAGGAGGGAGGGCGACTTACAATGAGCAGTTCTTC. The full variable domain, rest sourced from reference TRBV9 and TRBJ2-1, is DSGVTQTPKHLITATGQRVTLRCSPRSGDLSVYWYQQSLDQGLQFLIQYYNGEERAKGNILERFSAQQFPDLHSELNLSSLELGDSALYFCASSVGGRATYNEQFFGPGTRLTVL.

The CDR3, as DNA: TGCGCCAGCAGCTTCGGCAGGGGGAAAAGCGCTGAAGCTTTCTTT. Protein: CASSFGRGKSAEAFF. The rearrangement links TRBV5-1 to TRBJ1-1; TRBD1 agrees at 7 bases. The CDR3 extends over 15 amino acids. Germline values: CDR1 SGHRS, CDR2 YFSETQ. Germline trimming cut 2 bases from V and 6 bases from J; bases unmatched to any gene: 10.

This clone was found once. The chain is built from TRBV2 and TRBJ2-7; 11 nucleotides match TRBD2. The CDR3 loop spans 15 amino acids. The germline V gene encodes CDR1 SNHLY and CDR2 FYNNEI. Trimming took 7 bases from V and 3 from J; bases not matched to a gene: 8. The CDR3 bases are TGTGCCAGCATGGGGCCGGGACTAGCGGTCTACGAGCAGTACTTC. It codes for CASMGPGLAVYEQYF. Supplemented by reference TRBV2 and TRBJ2-7, the full variable domain reads EPEVTQTPSHQVTQMGQEVILRCVPISNHLYFYWYRQILGQKVEFLVSFYNNEISEKSEIFDDQFSVERPDGSNFTLKIRSTKLEDSAMYFCASMGPGLAVYEQYFGPGTRLTVT.

The chain couples TRBV24-1 to TRBJ1-3, with a weak D call TRBD1 (5 bases). The CDR3 has 18 residues. V was trimmed by 3 bases and J by 0 bases, leaving 17 bases between them. CDR1 KGHDR and CDR2 SFDVKD come from the germline V gene. CDR3 sequence: CATSDGGGTANSGNTIYF. The CDR3 region has the DNA TGTGCCACCAGTGATGGGGGGGGGACTGCAAACTCTGGAAACACCATATATTTT.